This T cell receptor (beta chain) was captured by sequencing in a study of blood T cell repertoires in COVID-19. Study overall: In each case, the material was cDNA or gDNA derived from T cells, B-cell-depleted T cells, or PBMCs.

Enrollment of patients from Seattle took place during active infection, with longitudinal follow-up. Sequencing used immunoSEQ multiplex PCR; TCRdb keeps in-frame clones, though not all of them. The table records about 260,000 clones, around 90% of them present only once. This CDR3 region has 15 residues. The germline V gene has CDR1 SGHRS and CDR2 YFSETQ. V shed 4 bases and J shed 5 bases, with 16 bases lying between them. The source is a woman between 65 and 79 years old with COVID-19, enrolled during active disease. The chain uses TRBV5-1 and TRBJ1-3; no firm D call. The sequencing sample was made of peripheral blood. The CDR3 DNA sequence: TGCGCCAGCAGCCGGACCGGGGTATCCCGAAACACCATATATTTT. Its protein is CASSRTGVSRNTIYF.